The 27 T cell receptor beta chains below all came from one sample that was sequenced in a study of T cell changes during pregnancy in multiple sclerosis. Sequenced by immunoSEQ multiplex PCR; TCRdb stores in-frame clones only, minus some. The sample contains around 95,000 clones, about nine tenths of which appear only once. The material was peripheral blood, obtained after pregnancy. The receptors come from a female donor with multiple sclerosis, enrolled in a pregnancy study.

V gene TRBV4-1 combines with J gene TRBJ2-3; a weak D match, TRBD2 (5 bases). With 2 bases removed from V and 4 bases from J, the gap between germline ends came to 10 bases. The CDR3 covers 14 residues. Germline V CDR1 and CDR2: MGHRA, YSYEKL. The CDR3 region has the DNA TGCGCCAGCAGCCAAATAGAGAGGGCAGATACGCAGTATTTT. Protein: CASSQIERADTQYF.

The rearrangement joins TRBV14 to TRBJ1-1, with TRBD1 matching 9 bases. This CDR3 is 17 amino acids long. V was clipped by 3 bases and J by 3 bases; unmatched bases: 11. CDR1 is SGHDN and CDR2 is FVKESK in the germline V gene. In DNA, the CDR3 is TGTGCCAGCAGCCAGGGTTTAAACAGGGGGCGAGACACTGAAGCTTTCTTT. This codes for CASSQGLNRGRDTEAFF.

V and J are TRBV7-8 and TRBJ2-1; 10 bases match TRBD2. The CDR3 is 15 amino acids. The ends lost 5 bases at V and 9 bases at J; junction bases unmatched: 10. Germline CDR1 and CDR2: SGHVS and FQNEAQ. CDR3 in DNA: TGTGCCAGCAGCCCCCGTCTAGCGGGAGTCATTGAGCAGTTCTTC. Its translation is CASSPRLAGVIEQFF.

The chain uses TRBV7-6 and TRBJ2-1; 15 bases line up with TRBD2. With V trimmed by 3 bases and J by 3 bases, 9 bases remained unmatched. The CDR3 is 19 amino acids. Germline values: CDR1 SGHVS, CDR2 FNYEAQ. CDR3 bases: TGTGCCAGCAGCTTGGGTCCCGGACTAGCGGGGGGGAACTACAATGAGCAGTTCTTC. It codes for CASSLGPGLAGGNYNEQFF.

The chain recombines TRBV15 with TRBJ1-3; 8 nucleotides align to TRBD1. This CDR3 has 17 residues. Germline-derived CDR1 and CDR2 are LNHNV and YYDKDF (reference sequence). Trimming at V came to 5 bases and at J to 4 bases, leaving 13 bases not matched to a gene. The CDR3 sequence is CATSVSDSWDRGNTIYF. The DNA of the CDR3 is TGTGCCACCAGCGTATCCGACTCGTGGGACAGGGGAAACACCATATATTTT.

This rearrangement joins TRBV28 to TRBJ2-5, with 14 bases fitting TRBD2. V was pared by 6 bases and J by 5 bases, with 5 bases of the junction left unmatched. The CDR3 covers 15 residues. Germline-derived CDR1 and CDR2 are MDHEN and SYDVKM. CDR3: CASSYGLAGGETQYF. Here the CDR3 DNA reads TGTGCCAGCAGCTACGGACTAGCGGGAGGCGAGACCCAGTACTTC.

The chain couples TRBV10-1 to TRBJ1-5; 7 bases agree with TRBD1. CDR3 length: 17 residues. CDR1 is WNHNN and CDR2 is SYGVQD in the germline V gene (reference sequence). J was trimmed by 2 bases and V by 9 bases; bases with no gene match: 16. The CDR3 sequence is CARFLRGSVYGNQPQHF. In DNA form, the CDR3 reads TGCGCCAGGTTCCTCAGGGGGTCGGTGTATGGCAATCAGCCCCAGCATTTT.

J is TRBJ2-7 and V is TRBV11-3; 9 positions match TRBD2. V shed 2 bases, J shed 3 bases, and the junction held 5 bases outside the gene matches. The CDR3 runs to 15 residues. CDR1 and CDR2 (germline): SGHNT, YENEEA. The CDR3 loop reads CASSLTAGGFYEQYF. The CDR3 region has the DNA TGTGCCAGCAGCTTAACAGCGGGGGGCTTCTACGAGCAGTACTTC.

This sequence joins TRBV10-3 and TRBJ2-1; 10 nucleotides align to TRBD2. This CDR3 is built from 17 residues. Looked up from germline, CDR1 is ENHRY and CDR2 is SYGVKD. Trimming cost V 6 bases and J 0 bases; bases outside gene matches: 8. CDR3 sequence (DNA): TGTGCCATCAGCGGACTAGCGGAGGTAAACTCCTACAATGAGCAGTTCTTC. Translated, it gives CAISGLAEVNSYNEQFF.

The V and J genes are TRBV7-8 and TRBJ1-5, with 10 bases aligning to TRBD1. Germline CDR1 and CDR2: SGHVS and FQNEAQ. This CDR3 is built from 16 residues. Losses at the gene ends were 2 bases for V and 6 bases for J; bases not matched to a gene: 7. CDR3 amino acids: CASSLRDRGGGQPQHF. For the CDR3, the DNA is TGTGCCAGCAGCTTACGGGACAGGGGTGGCGGTCAGCCCCAGCATTTT.

The V gene is TRBV7-6, the J gene TRBJ1-1; D gene uncertain. The CDR3 length is 13 residues. The V end was cut by 2 bases, the J end by 2 bases, with 6 bases between. CDR1 and CDR2 from the germline V gene are SGHVS and FNYEAQ. In DNA, the CDR3 is TGTGCCAGCAGCTTAAGAGAAAACACTGAAGCTTTCTTT. Its protein product is CASSLRENTEAFF.

This sequence joins TRBV6-1 and TRBJ2-3; TRBD2 matches at 15 bases. The CDR3 loop spans 18 amino acids. V dropped 3 bases and J dropped 5; count of bases not matched to a gene: 9. Looked up from germline, CDR1 is MNHNS and CDR2 is SASEGT. This CDR3 is CASSEGAPGLAGGDTQYF. The DNA for the CDR3 is TGTGCCAGCAGTGAGGGGGCGCCGGGACTAGCGGGAGGAGATACGCAGTATTTT.

The CDR3 here is CASSPGTMNTEAFF. Here the CDR3 DNA reads TGTGCCAGCAGCCCGGGGACAATGAACACTGAAGCTTTCTTT. This chain uses TRBV7-9 with TRBJ1-1; a possible D gene is TRBD1 (6 bases). Germline CDR1 and CDR2: SEHNR and FQNEAQ (reference sequence). V was trimmed by 5 bases and J by 0 bases, leaving 10 bases between them. This CDR3 has 14 residues.

The gene calls are TRBV11-1 and TRBJ2-1; possible D gene TRBD2, 6 bases. CDR1 and CDR2 from the germline V gene are SGHAT and FQDESV (reference sequence). The CDR3 has 15 residues. The V and J ends lost 1 base and 3 bases respectively, with 10 bases between them. CDR3 loop: CASSLGASDYNEQFF. CDR3 coding DNA: TGTGCCAGCAGCTTAGGGGCTAGCGACTACAATGAGCAGTTCTTC.

This chain uses TRBV30 with TRBJ1-2; D remains ambiguous. CDR1 and CDR2 (germline): GTSNPN, SVGIG (reference sequence). Trimming removed 2 bases from V and 6 bases from J, with 13 bases in between. The CDR3 sequence is 13 residues long. The CDR3 protein is CAWSPGSEHGYTF. As DNA, the CDR3 is TGTGCCTGGAGTCCCGGGAGTGAACATGGCTACACCTTC.

This chain joins TRBV7-9 and TRBJ1-2; D might be TRBD1 (6 bases). Trimming took 1 base from V and 5 from J, leaving 11 bases between them. The CDR3 length is 14 residues. The germline gives CDR1 SEHNR, CDR2 FQNEAQ (reference sequence). In DNA, the CDR3 is TGTGCCAGCAGCTTAGAACAGGGATGGTATGGCTACACCTTC. Amino acids: CASSLEQGWYGYTF.

To note about this clone: The sample carries other DNA sequences with the same CDR3. The chain recombines TRBV30 with TRBJ1-1, with unresolved D. Per the germline V gene, CDR1 is GTSNPN and CDR2 is SVGIG (reference sequence). This CDR3 is 12 amino acids long. V lost 3 bases to trimming and J lost 0 bases, with 5 bases between them. DNA for the CDR3: TGTGCCTGGAGGAGATTGAACACTGAAGCTTTCTTT. It translates to CAWRRLNTEAFF.

The genes are TRBV2 and TRBJ2-7, with 9 bases lining up with TRBD1. V lost 3 bases to trimming and J lost 5 bases; unmatched junction nucleotides: 8. The V gene's germline CDR1 is SNHLY and CDR2 FYNNEI. CDR3 size: 15 residues. The CDR3 spells CASSEFGTGNNEQYF. CDR3 sequence (DNA): TGTGCCAGCAGTGAGTTCGGGACAGGGAATAACGAGCAGTACTTC.

This chain joins TRBV19 and TRBJ2-3, with 7 bases lining up with TRBD2. CDR1 is LNHDA and CDR2 is SQIVND in the germline V gene (reference sequence). The CDR3 is made up of 14 amino acids. The junction had 4 bases not matched to a gene; V was cut back by 3 bases and J by 4 bases. DNA of the CDR3: TGTGCCAGTAGTATCAGCGGGGTTGCAGATACGCAGTATTTT. This codes for CASSISGVADTQYF.

The rearrangement uses TRBV1 and TRBJ2-7; the DNA was not compared with TRBD2, the D call given in the table. TRBV1 is tagged as a pseudogene. The CDR3 totals 14 residues. CDR3 region: CTSSRRLRRYEQYF. The CDR3 region has the DNA TGCACCAGCAGCCGCCGACTGAGGCGTTACGAGCAGTACTTC.

The chain couples TRBV30 to TRBJ2-5, with 10 nucleotides matching TRBD2. Trimming removed 2 bases from V and 3 bases from J; junction bases left unmatched: 3. The CDR3 is 14 amino acids. Germline CDR1 GTSNPN, CDR2 SVGIG (reference sequence). The CDR3 sequence: CAWSYGTSEETQYF. Written as DNA, the CDR3 is TGTGCCTGGAGTTACGGGACTAGCGAAGAGACCCAGTACTTC. Combining the CDR3 with reference TRBV30 and TRBJ2-5 gives the whole variable domain SQTIHQWPATLVQPVGSPLSLECTVEGTSNPNLYWYRQAAGRGLQLLFYSVGIGQISSEVPQNLSASRPQDRQFILSSKKLLLSDSGFYLCAWSYGTSEETQYFGPGTRLLVL.

J is TRBJ1-5 and V is TRBV27, with a possible D match to TRBD1 (6 bases). This CDR3 is 15 amino acids long. Germline loops: CDR1 MNHEY, CDR2 SMNVEV (reference sequence). Deletions cut 8 bases from V and 1 base from J, with 15 bases between. The DNA of the CDR3 is TGTGCCAGCGGCGCATACAGGGTGAGCAATCAGCCCCAGCATTTT. Its translation: CASGAYRVSNQPQHF.

The genes are TRBV27 and TRBJ2-1, with 10 positions matching TRBD1. This CDR3 has 15 amino acids. Germline assignment: CDR1 MNHEY and CDR2 SMNVEV (reference sequence). Trimming took 10 bases from V and 8 from J; bases not matched to a gene: 14. Here the CDR3 reads CAINRQGAKWYEQFF. In DNA, the CDR3 is TGTGCCATCAATCGACAGGGGGCAAAGTGGTATGAGCAGTTCTTC.

The V and J genes are TRBV19 and TRBJ1-5, with 7 bases identical to TRBD1. This CDR3 has 18 residues. V was clipped by 3 bases and J by 2 bases; unmatched bases: 13. Germline CDR1 reads LNHDA; CDR2 reads SQIVND (reference sequence). The CDR3 DNA reads as TGTGCCAGTAGTATTAAGGGACAGAGTTTTCTCGGCAATCAGCCCCAGCATTTT. This encodes CASSIKGQSFLGNQPQHF. Based on the CDR3 plus reference TRBV19 and TRBJ1-5, the full variable domain is DGGITQSPKYLFRKEGQNVTLSCEQNLNHDAMYWYRQDPGQGLRLIYYSQIVNDFQKGDIAEGYSVSREKKESFPLTVTSAQKNPTAFYLCASSIKGQSFLGNQPQHFGDGTRLSIL.

The chain uses TRBV7-2 and TRBJ1-1; D is unclear. The CDR3 contains 13 residues. CDR1 SGHTA and CDR2 FQGNSA come from the germline V gene. The V gene lost 2 bases and the J gene lost 1 base, with 5 bases spanning the gap. The CDR3 is CASSLSKNTEAFF. DNA for the CDR3: TGTGCCAGCAGCTTATCCAAGAACACTGAAGCTTTCTTT.

The V and J genes are TRBV27 and TRBJ1-1, with 11 nucleotides matching TRBD1. The germline V gene has CDR1 MNHEY and CDR2 SMNVEV (reference sequence). The CDR3 runs 16 residues. With 4 bases clipped from V and 4 bases from J, the junction kept 8 bases outside the gene matches. The CDR3 spells CASSSGQGALFTEAFF. CDR3 nucleotide sequence: TGTGCCAGCAGTTCCGGACAGGGGGCGCTTTTCACTGAAGCTTTCTTT.

The V gene is TRBV30, the J gene TRBJ2-2, with TRBD1 identical over 9 bases. This CDR3 comprises 15 residues. The ends lost 3 bases at V and 5 bases at J; junction bases unmatched: 7. The V gene's germline CDR1 is GTSNPN and CDR2 SVGIG (reference sequence). The CDR3 is CAWRTRTGVTGELFF. As DNA, the CDR3 is TGTGCCTGGAGGACAAGGACAGGGGTGACCGGGGAGCTGTTTTTT.